Listed here are 20 T cell receptor beta chains from one sample, sequenced in a study of T cells in tumors after PD-1 blockade. Repertoires were generated with immunoSEQ multiplex PCR, while TCRdb's copy carries only in-frame clones and drops some. The sample contains approximately 4,900 clones, 65% to 70% of which appear only once. The sample in question was tumor tissue, obtained before anti-PD-1 treatment. These receptors all come from a human donor with cutaneous squamous cell carcinoma.

This clone was counted only a few times. The chain links TRBV18 to TRBJ2-3; no firm D call. Germline assignment: CDR1 KGHSH and CDR2 LQKENI. The V end lost 2 bases, the J end lost 0 bases, and 9 bases lay between the germline ends. CDR3 length equals 15 residues. The CDR3 DNA reads TGTGCCAGCTCACCAAGCAGGCCTAGCACAGATACGCAGTATTTT. It specifies CASSPSRPSTDTQYF.

This clone has just a few counts. The V call is TRBV2, the J call TRBJ2-5; D is ambiguous. V was clipped by 8 bases and J by 3 bases, with 10 bases between them. CDR1 and CDR2 (germline): SNHLY, FYNNEI. The CDR3 totals 12 residues. The CDR3 DNA follows: TGTGCCAGCTCCCCACGGAAAGAGACCCAGTACTTC. Translating it yields CASSPRKETQYF. The entire variable domain, with the rest obtained from reference TRBV2 and TRBJ2-5, is as follows: EPEVTQTPSHQVTQMGQEVILRCVPISNHLYFYWYRQILGQKVEFLVSFYNNEISEKSEIFDDQFSVERPDGSNFTLKIRSTKLEDSAMYFCASSPRKETQYFGPGTRLLVL.

This clone occurred a few times. The rearrangement joins TRBV6-5 to TRBJ2-3; 10 nucleotides match TRBD2. Looked up from germline, CDR1 is MNHEY and CDR2 is SVGAGI. The CDR3 contains 16 residues. V gave up 1 base and J gave up 3 bases; unmatched junction bases: 4. Here the CDR3 DNA reads TGTGCCAGCAGTTACTGGGCTAGCGGGGGAACAGATACGCAGTATTTT. Protein product: CASSYWASGGTDTQYF.

The chain combines TRBV30 with TRBJ2-6; D assignment may be TRBD1 or TRBD2 (5 bases each). V gave up 0 bases and J gave up 1 base, with 16 bases separating them. Germline assignment: CDR1 GTSNPN and CDR2 SVGIG (reference sequence). The CDR3 covers 18 residues. As DNA, the CDR3 is TGTGCCTGGAGTGTGGATAAGGTGTGGGGGTCTGGGGCCAACGTCCTGACTTTC. Amino acids: CAWSVDKVWGSGANVLTF.

This clone has a handful of counts. The J gene is TRBJ2-3, the V gene TRBV6-5; unclear D gene. Germline loops: CDR1 MNHEY, CDR2 SVGAGI. Trimming pared 4 bases from V and 1 base from J, leaving 12 bases between. The CDR3 runs to 15 residues. The CDR3 loop is CASSFGRAGTDTQYF. As DNA, the CDR3 is TGTGCCAGCAGTTTCGGAAGGGCGGGCACAGATACGCAGTATTTT.

This chain links TRBV3-1 (or the pseudogene TRBV3-2) with TRBJ2-7; 7 bases line up with TRBD2. The CDR3 consists of 15 residues. Germline lookup yields CDR1 LGHDT and CDR2 YNNKEL (reference sequence). The junction had 6 bases not matched to a gene; V was cut back by 0 bases and J by 4 bases. Here the CDR3 DNA reads TGTGCCAGCAGCCAAGATCGGAGTAGCGGGTACGAGCAGTACTTC. Translation gives CASSQDRSSGYEQYF.

CDR3: CASSVGGAGLPLHF. Written as DNA, the CDR3 is TGTGCCAGCAGCGTAGGGGGCGCGGGGTTGCCCCTCCACTTT. The gene calls are TRBV27 and TRBJ1-6; 7 bases fit TRBD1. CDR1 and CDR2 (germline): MNHEY, SMNVEV (reference sequence). This CDR3 is built from 14 residues. J gave up 13 bases and V 6 bases, and 12 bases lay outside the gene matches.

This chain connects TRBV6-5 to TRBJ1-1; 7 positions agree with TRBD1. This CDR3 has 15 amino acids. Looked up from germline, CDR1 is MNHEY and CDR2 is SVGAGI. Trimming at V came to 4 bases and at J to 4 bases, leaving 9 bases not matched to a gene. The CDR3 nucleotides are TGTGCCAGCAGTTGGAAGACAGGGTGGGGCACTGAAGCTTTCTTT. As protein: CASSWKTGWGTEAFF.

This clone was counted only a few times. V and J are TRBV6-1 and TRBJ1-1; possible D gene TRBD1, 6 bases. Germline CDR1 reads MNHNS; CDR2 reads SASEGT. The V gene lost 3 bases and the J gene lost 9 bases, with 11 bases spanning the gap. The CDR3 extends over 12 amino acids. The CDR3 loop reads CASSEGDRKAFF. CDR3 nucleotides: TGTGCCAGCAGTGAGGGAGACAGGAAAGCTTTCTTT.

V is TRBV6-5 and J is TRBJ1-1, with a weak D call TRBD1 (5 bases). Germline loops: CDR1 MNHEY, CDR2 SVGAGI. The CDR3 is 14 residues long. V was cut by 6 bases and J by 0 bases, with 11 bases left in between. The CDR3 sequence: CASRSGTVNTEAFF. CDR3 DNA sequence: TGTGCCAGCAGGTCCGGGACGGTGAACACTGAAGCTTTCTTT.

This rearrangement joins TRBV2 to TRBJ2-5; the D is unclear. CDR1 is SNHLY and CDR2 is FYNNEI in the germline V gene. V gave up 1 base and J gave up 1 base, with 1 base separating them. The CDR3 has 12 residues. The CDR3: CASSEGQETQYF. The CDR3 nucleotides read TGTGCCAGCAGTGAAGGCCAAGAGACCCAGTACTTC. The variable domain in full, with the rest retrieved from reference TRBV2 and TRBJ2-5, is EPEVTQTPSHQVTQMGQEVILRCVPISNHLYFYWYRQILGQKVEFLVSFYNNEISEKSEIFDDQFSVERPDGSNFTLKIRSTKLEDSAMYFCASSEGQETQYFGPGTRLLVL.

This clone has more than one count but fewer than ten. V gene TRBV6-2 or TRBV6-3 combines with J gene TRBJ1-1; 7 bases fit TRBD1. V shed 4 bases, J shed 4 bases, and the junction held 3 bases outside the gene matches. Germline CDR1 reads MNHEY; CDR2 reads SVGEGT. There are 13 residues in the CDR3. Written as DNA, the CDR3 is TGTGCCAGCAGTTTGGGACAGACCACTGAAGCTTTCTTT. Translated: CASSLGQTTEAFF.

This clone is labeled medium-sized (0.01 to 0.1%). CDR3 sequence (DNA): TGTGCCAGCTCACTTGTCGGCGTGGTTGTTTCACCCCTCCACTTT. This sequence encodes CASSLVGVVVSPLHF. The chain is built from TRBV18 and TRBJ1-6; D is undetermined. Trimming shortened V by 4 bases and J by 9 bases, and 16 bases separated the two germline ends. Per the germline V gene, CDR1 is KGHSH and CDR2 is LQKENI. There are 15 residues in the CDR3. The whole variable domain, remainder taken from reference TRBV18 and TRBJ1-6, is NAGVMQNPRHLVRRRGQEARLRCSPMKGHSHVYWYRQLPEEGLKFMVYLQKENIIDESGMPKERFSAEFPKEGPSILRIQQVVRGDSAAYFCASSLVGVVVSPLHFGNGTRLTVT.

V is TRBV27 and J is TRBJ1-1; unclear D gene. Trimming pared 6 bases from V and 2 bases from J, leaving 19 bases between. The CDR3 spans 16 residues. Germline CDR1 and CDR2: MNHEY and SMNVEV (reference sequence). CDR3 region: CASSPTPRTVNTEAFF. CDR3 DNA sequence: TGTGCCAGCAGCCCCACCCCCCGAACCGTCAACACTGAAGCTTTCTTT.

This rearrangement joins TRBV19 to TRBJ1-5; D unresolved. Germline CDR1 reads LNHDA; CDR2 reads SQIVND (reference sequence). V was cut by 3 bases and J by 0 bases, with 9 bases left in between. The CDR3 is 15 amino acids. CDR3 region: CASSIGDYSNQPQHF. CDR3 nucleotide sequence: TGTGCCAGTAGTATTGGAGATTATAGCAATCAGCCCCAGCATTTT.

This clone appeared a single time. The J gene is TRBJ2-5, the V gene TRBV7-6, with 9 bases that match TRBD2. Germline assignment: CDR1 SGHVS and CDR2 FNYEAQ. This CDR3 contains 16 residues. Germline trimming cut 4 bases from V and 3 bases from J; bases unmatched to any gene: 9. The CDR3 loop is CASSYTSGRPEETQYF. In nucleotides, the CDR3 is TGTGCCAGCAGCTATACTAGCGGGCGACCAGAAGAGACCCAGTACTTC. The full variable domain, with the rest looked up from reference TRBV7-6 and TRBJ2-5, is GAGVSQSPRYKVTKRGQDVALRCDPISGHVSLYWYRQALGQGPEFLTYFNYEAQQDKSGLPNDRFSAERPEGSISTLTIQRTEQRDSAMYRCASSYTSGRPEETQYFGPGTRLLVL.

The gene calls are TRBV3-1 (or the pseudogene TRBV3-2) and TRBJ1-4; 8 bases agree with TRBD1. The CDR3 consists of 17 residues. The germline V gene has CDR1 LGHDT and CDR2 YNNKEL (reference sequence). V trimming: 3 bases; J trimming: 4 bases; junction bases outside the gene matches: 10. The CDR3 nucleotides are TGTGCCAGCAGCCAGGACCCAGGGGGCGAAATTAATGAAAAACTGTTTTTT. It translates to CASSQDPGGEINEKLFF.

This chain uses TRBV5-1 with TRBJ2-5; unclear D gene. This CDR3 region has 14 residues. CDR1 is SGHRS and CDR2 is YFSETQ in the germline V gene. V was trimmed by 4 bases and J by 2 bases, leaving 12 bases between them. The CDR3 protein is CASSVDKPQETQYF. In DNA form, the CDR3 reads TGCGCCAGCAGCGTCGATAAACCACAAGAGACCCAGTACTTC.

This sequence joins TRBV5-5 and TRBJ1-4, with D tentatively TRBD1 (6 bases). Germline V gene sequence: CDR1 SGHKS, CDR2 YYEKEE (reference sequence). Trimming stripped 4 bases from V and 7 bases from J, with 14 bases between. The CDR3 loop spans 14 amino acids. CDR3 coding DNA: TGTGCCAGCAGCCTACAGGGAGCTTTTGAAAAACTGTTTTTT. Its translation is CASSLQGAFEKLFF.

With respect to this clone: Other DNA sequences from this sample encode an identical CDR3 as well. The V call is TRBV5-1, the J call TRBJ2-2, with D perhaps TRBD1 (5 bases). Per germline, CDR1 SGHRS and CDR2 YFSETQ. Trimming removed 4 bases from V and 1 base from J, with 8 bases in between. This CDR3 has 14 amino acids. CDR3 sequence reads: CASSLTENTGELFF. The CDR3 region has the DNA TGCGCCAGCAGCCTGACAGAGAACACCGGGGAGCTGTTTTTT.